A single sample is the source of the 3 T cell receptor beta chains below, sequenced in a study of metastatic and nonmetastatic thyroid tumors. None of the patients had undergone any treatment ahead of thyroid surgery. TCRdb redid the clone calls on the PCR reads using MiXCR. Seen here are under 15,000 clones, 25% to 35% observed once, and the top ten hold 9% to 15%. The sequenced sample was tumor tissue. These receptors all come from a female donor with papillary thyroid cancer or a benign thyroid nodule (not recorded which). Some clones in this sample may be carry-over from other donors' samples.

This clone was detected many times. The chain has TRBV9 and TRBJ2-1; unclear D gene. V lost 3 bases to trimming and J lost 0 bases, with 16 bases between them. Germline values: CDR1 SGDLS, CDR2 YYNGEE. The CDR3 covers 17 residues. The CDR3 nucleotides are TGTGCCAGCAGCGCAGGAGCCTTAACCCTCTCCTACAATGAGCAGTTCTTC. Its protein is CASSAGALTLSYNEQFF.

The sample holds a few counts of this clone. Here the CDR3 DNA reads TGCGCCAGCAGTGGCGCCGAGGACTATGGCTACACCTTC. Its protein product is CASSGAEDYGYTF. The chain combines TRBV10-1 with TRBJ1-2; D is unresolved. V lost 4 bases and J lost 3, with 9 bases in between. This CDR3 is built from 13 residues. Germline V gene sequence: CDR1 WNHNN, CDR2 SYGVQD (reference sequence).

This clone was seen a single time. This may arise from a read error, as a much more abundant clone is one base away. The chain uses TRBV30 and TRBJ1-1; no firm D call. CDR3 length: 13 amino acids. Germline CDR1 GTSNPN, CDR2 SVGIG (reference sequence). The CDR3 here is CAWTQDLRTEAFF. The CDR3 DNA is TGTGCCTGGACCCAGGATCTTAGGACTGAGGCTTTCTTT.